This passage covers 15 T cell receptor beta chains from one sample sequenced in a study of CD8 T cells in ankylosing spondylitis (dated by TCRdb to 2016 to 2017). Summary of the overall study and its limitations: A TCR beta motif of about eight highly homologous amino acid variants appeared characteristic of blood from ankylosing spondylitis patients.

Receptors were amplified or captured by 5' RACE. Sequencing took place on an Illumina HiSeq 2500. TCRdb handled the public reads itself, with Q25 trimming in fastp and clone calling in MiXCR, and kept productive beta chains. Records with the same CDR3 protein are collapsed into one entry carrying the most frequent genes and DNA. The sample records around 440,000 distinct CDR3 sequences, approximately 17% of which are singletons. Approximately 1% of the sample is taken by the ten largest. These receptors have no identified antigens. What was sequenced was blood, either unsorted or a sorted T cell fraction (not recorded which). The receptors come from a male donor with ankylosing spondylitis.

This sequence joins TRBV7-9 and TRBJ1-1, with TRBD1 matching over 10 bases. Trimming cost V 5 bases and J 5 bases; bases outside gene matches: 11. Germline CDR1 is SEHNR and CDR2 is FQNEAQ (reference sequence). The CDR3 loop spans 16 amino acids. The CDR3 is CASSRGTGEVGTEAFF. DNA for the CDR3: TGTGCCAGCAGCCGAGGGACAGGGGAGGTGGGGACTGAAGCTTTCTTT.

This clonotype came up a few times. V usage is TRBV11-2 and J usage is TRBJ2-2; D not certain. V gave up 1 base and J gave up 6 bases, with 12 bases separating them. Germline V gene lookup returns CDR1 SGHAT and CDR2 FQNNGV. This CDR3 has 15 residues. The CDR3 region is CASSLVSLNPGELFF. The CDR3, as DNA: TGTGCCAGCAGCTTAGTTTCCCTAAACCCCGGGGAGCTGTTTTTT.

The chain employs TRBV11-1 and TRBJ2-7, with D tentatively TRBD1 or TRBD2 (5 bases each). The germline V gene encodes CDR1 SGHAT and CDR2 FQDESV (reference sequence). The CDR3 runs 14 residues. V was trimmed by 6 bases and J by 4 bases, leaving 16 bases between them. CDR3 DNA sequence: TGTGCCAGCAGGTGGGGGTCCTCGGAGTACGAGCAGTACTTC. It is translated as CASRWGSSEYEQYF.

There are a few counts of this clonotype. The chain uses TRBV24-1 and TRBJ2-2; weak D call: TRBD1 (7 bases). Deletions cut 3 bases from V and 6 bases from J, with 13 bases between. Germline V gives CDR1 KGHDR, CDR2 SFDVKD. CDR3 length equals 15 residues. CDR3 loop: CATSDGGQGAGELFF. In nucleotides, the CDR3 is TGTGCCACCAGTGATGGAGGGCAGGGGGCCGGGGAGCTGTTTTTT.

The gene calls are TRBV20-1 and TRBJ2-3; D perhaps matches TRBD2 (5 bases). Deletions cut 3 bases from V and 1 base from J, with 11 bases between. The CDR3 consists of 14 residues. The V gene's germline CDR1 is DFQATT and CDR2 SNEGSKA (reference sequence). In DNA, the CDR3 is TGCAGTGCTAGGAGCGGCCTTCGCACAGATACGCAGTATTTT. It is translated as CSARSGLRTDTQYF.

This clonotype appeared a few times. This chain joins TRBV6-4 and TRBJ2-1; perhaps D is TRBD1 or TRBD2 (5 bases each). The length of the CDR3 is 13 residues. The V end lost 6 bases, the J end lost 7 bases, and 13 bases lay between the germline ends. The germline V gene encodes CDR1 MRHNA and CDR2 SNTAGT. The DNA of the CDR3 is TGTGCCAGCAGCTTACAAGAGGGGAATGAGCAGTTCTTC. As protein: CASSLQEGNEQFF.

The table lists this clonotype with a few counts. CDR3: CASARGRRNEKLFF. For the CDR3, the DNA is TGTGCCAGCGCCCGGGGCAGGAGGAATGAAAAACTGTTTTTT. The rearrangement uses TRBV6-1 and TRBJ1-4; D is perhaps TRBD1 (5 bases). The V end lost 8 bases, the J end lost 5 bases, and 15 bases lay between the germline ends. The CDR3 has 14 amino acids. The germline V gene encodes CDR1 MNHNS and CDR2 SASEGT.

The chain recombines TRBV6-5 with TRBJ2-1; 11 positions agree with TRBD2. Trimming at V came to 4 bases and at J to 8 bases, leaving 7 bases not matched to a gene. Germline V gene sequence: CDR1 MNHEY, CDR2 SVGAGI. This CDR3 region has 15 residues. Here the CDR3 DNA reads TGTGCCAGCAGTTTACTAGCGGGAGTTGTAGATGAGCAGTTCTTC. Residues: CASSLLAGVVDEQFF.

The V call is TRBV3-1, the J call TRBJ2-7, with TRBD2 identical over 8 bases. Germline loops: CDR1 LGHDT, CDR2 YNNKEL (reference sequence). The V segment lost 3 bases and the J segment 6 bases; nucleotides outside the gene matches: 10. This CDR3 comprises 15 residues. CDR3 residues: CASSHAGTRTVEQYF. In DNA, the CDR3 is TGTGCCAGCAGCCATGCCGGGACTAGAACTGTCGAGCAGTACTTC.

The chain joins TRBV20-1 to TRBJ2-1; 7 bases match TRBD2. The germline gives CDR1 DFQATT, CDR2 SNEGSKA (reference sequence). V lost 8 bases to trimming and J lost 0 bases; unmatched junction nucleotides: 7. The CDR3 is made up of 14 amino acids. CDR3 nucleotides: TGCAGTTCGAAGCGGGGCCTCTCCTACAATGAGCAGTTCTTC. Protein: CSSKRGLSYNEQFF.

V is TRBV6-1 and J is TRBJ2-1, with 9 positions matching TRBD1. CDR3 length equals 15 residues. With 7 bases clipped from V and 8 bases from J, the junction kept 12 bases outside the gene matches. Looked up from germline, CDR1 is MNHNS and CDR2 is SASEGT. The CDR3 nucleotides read TGTGCCAGCACCCTACTGGGACAGGGAAGGTATGAGCAGTTCTTC. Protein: CASTLLGQGRYEQFF.

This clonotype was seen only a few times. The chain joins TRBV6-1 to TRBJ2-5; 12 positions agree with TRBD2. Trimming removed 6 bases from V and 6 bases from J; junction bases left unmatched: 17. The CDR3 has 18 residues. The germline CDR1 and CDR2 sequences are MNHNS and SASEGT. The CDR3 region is CASSRDRERTSGMKTQYF. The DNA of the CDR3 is TGTGCCAGCAGCCGGGACAGGGAGCGGACTAGCGGGATGAAGACCCAGTACTTC.

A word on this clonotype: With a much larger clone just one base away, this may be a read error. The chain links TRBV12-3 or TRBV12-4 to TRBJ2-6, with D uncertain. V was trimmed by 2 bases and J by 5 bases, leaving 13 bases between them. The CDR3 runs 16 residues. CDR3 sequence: CASSLRQPPRANVLTF. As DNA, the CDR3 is TGTGCCAGCAGTTTAAGACAACCTCCTAGGGCCAACGTCCTGACTTTC.

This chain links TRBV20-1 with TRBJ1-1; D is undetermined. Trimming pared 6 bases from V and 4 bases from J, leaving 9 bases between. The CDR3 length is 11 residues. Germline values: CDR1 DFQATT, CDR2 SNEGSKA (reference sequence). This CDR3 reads CSAKDPTEAFF. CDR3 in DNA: TGCAGTGCAAAGGACCCCACTGAAGCTTTCTTT.

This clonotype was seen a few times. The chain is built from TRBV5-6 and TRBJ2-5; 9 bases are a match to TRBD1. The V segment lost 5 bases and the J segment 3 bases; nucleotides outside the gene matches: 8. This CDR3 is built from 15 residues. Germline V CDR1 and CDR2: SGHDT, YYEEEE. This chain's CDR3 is CASSAPGTGKETQYF. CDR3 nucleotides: TGTGCCAGCAGTGCTCCCGGGACAGGGAAAGAGACCCAGTACTTC.